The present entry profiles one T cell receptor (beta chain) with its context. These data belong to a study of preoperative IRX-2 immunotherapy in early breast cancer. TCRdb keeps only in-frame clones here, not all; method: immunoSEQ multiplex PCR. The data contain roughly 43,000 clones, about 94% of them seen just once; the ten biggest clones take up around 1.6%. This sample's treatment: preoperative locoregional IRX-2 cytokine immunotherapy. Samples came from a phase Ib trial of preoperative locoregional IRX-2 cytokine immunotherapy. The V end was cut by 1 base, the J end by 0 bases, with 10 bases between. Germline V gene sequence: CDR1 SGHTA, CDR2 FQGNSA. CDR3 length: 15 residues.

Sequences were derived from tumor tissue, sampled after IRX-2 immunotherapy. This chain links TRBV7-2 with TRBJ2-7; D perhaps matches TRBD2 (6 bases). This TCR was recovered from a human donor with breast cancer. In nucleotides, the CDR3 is TGTGCCAGCAGCTTAGTTAGCGGTAGCTCCTACGAGCAGTACTTC. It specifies CASSLVSGSSYEQYF.